The rows below give T cell receptor beta chains drawn from one sample of a study of Tregs in tolerant kidney transplant recipients. This table comes from immunoSEQ multiplex PCR, and its TCRdb copy is limited to in-frame clones, with some not included. The sample consists of around 85,000 clones, 75% to 95% of them appearing once. This material consisted of Tregs from blood, taken before the transplant. All receptors derive from a human donor who received a combined kidney and bone marrow transplant. Each CDR3 is given with its conserved first and last residue. D genes are given only for firm matches.

CDR3 | D | J | V
CASLRGGLGRTEAFF | NA | TRBJ1-1 | TRBV6-5
CASSLVNDRGVTQYF | TRBD1 | TRBJ2-5 | TRBV7-7
CASSLRSGNSYNEQFF | TRBD2 | TRBJ2-1 | TRBV28
CASSPPVQGGGNQPQHF | NA | TRBJ1-5 | TRBV28
CASSLPAGLAPNRETQYF | NA | TRBJ2-5 | TRBV28
CASSLGSGGISSGNTIYF | NA | TRBJ1-3 | TRBV28
CASSLQGTDTQYF | NA | TRBJ2-3 | TRBV19
CASSLSGTIETQYF | NA | TRBJ2-5 | TRBV7-9
CASSQGGVRDEQFF | TRBD1 | TRBJ2-1 | TRBV5-1
CASSLGDLSGYEQYF | NA | TRBJ2-7 | TRBV7-2